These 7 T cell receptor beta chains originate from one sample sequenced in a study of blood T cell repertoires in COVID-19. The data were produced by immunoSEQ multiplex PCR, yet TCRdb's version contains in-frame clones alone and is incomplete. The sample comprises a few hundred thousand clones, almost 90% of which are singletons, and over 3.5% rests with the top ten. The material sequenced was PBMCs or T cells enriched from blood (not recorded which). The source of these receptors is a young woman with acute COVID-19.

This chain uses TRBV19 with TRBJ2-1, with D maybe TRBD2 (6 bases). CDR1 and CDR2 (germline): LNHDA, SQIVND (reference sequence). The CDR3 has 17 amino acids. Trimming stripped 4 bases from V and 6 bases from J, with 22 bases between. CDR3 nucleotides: TGTGCCAGTAGTACGCGCCGGGGGACCTCAATAACCAATGAGCAGTTCTTC. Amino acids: CASSTRRGTSITNEQFF.

The CDR3 is CASQAAGGEQYF. In DNA form, the CDR3 reads TGTGCCAGCCAGGCAGCGGGAGGCGAGCAGTACTTC. The rearrangement uses TRBV6-1 and TRBJ2-7, with 9 bases identical to TRBD2. From germline, CDR1 is MNHNS and CDR2 SASEGT. V was clipped by 8 bases and J by 6 bases; unmatched bases: 5. This CDR3 has 12 amino acids.

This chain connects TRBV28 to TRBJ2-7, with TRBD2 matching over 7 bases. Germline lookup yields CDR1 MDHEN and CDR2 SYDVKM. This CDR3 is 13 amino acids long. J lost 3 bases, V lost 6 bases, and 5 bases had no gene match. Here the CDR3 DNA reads TGTGCCAGCAGGACGGGACTACTCTACGAGCAGTACTTC. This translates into CASRTGLLYEQYF.

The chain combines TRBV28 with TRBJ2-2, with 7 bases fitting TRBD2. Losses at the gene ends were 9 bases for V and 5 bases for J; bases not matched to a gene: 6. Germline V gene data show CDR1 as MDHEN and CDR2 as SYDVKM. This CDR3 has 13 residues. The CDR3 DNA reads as TGTGCCAGTCGGGGAGCGGGAACCGGGGAGCTGTTTTTT. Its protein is CASRGAGTGELFF.

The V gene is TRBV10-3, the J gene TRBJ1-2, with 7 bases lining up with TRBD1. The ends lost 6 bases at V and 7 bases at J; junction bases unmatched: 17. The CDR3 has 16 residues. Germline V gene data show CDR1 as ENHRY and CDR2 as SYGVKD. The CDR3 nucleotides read TGTGCCATCAGCGCATTCCGGGACGAGGGGGCGCGTGGCTACACCTTC. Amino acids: CAISAFRDEGARGYTF.

CDR3 protein: CASSVSVGRGTNTGELFF. Written as DNA, the CDR3 is TGTGCCAGCAGCGTATCCGTTGGGAGGGGGACGAACACCGGGGAGCTGTTTTTT. The chain carries TRBV9 and TRBJ2-2; D might be TRBD2 (7 bases). This CDR3 comprises 18 residues. The ends were cut back, 1 base at V and 0 bases at J, with 16 bases in the middle. The germline V gene encodes CDR1 SGDLS and CDR2 YYNGEE.

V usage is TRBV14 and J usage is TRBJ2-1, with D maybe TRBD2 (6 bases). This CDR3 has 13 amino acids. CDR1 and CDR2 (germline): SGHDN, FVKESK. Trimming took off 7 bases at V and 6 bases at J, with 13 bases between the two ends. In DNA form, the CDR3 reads TGTGCCAGCAATCCGGCGGGGAGCAATGAGCAGTTCTTC. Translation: CASNPAGSNEQFF.